This T cell receptor beta chain was recovered during a study of cytomegalovirus exposure and HLA in healthy donors. Assay: immunoSEQ multiplex PCR; the TCRdb copy retains only in-frame clones and omits some. Among approximately 110,000 clones listed, around 94% were seen once. This CDR3 region has 14 residues. V dropped 0 bases and J dropped 15; count of bases not matched to a gene: 12. Germline CDR1 SGHDT, CDR2 YYEEEE. The clonotype comes from a woman aged 18-35 years in good health and CMV-seronegative. Sequencing was done on a sample of PBMCs. The rearrangement uses TRBV5-6 and TRBJ2-1; 7 bases are shared with TRBD1. CDR3 in amino acids: CASSLAQGTRAPFF. The CDR3 nucleotides read TGTGCCAGCAGCTTGGCACAGGGGACCCGAGCCCCGTTCTTC. The full variable domain, completed using reference TRBV5-6 and TRBJ2-1, is DAGVTQSPTHLIKTRGQQVTLRCSPKSGHDTVSWYQQALGQGPQFIFQYYEEEERQRGNFPDRFSGHQFPNYSSELNVNALLLGDSALYLCASSLAQGTRAPFFGPGTRLTVL.